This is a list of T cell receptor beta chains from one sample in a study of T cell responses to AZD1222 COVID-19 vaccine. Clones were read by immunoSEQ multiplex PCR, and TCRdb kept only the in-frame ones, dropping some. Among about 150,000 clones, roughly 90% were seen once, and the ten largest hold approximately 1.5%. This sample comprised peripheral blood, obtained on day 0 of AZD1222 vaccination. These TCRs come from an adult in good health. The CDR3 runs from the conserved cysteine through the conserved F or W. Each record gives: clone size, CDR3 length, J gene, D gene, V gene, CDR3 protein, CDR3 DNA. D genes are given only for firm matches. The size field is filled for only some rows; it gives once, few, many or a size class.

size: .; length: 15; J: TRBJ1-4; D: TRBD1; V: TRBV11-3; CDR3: CASSPPTGSGEKLFF; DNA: TGTGCCAGCAGCCCTCCGACAGGGAGCGGTGAAAAACTGTTTTTT
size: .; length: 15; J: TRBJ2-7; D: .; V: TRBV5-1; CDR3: CASSLAPTGAYEQYF; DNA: TGCGCCAGCAGCTTGGCGCCGACCGGGGCCTACGAGCAGTACTTC
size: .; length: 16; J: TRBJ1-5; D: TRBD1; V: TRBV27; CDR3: CASSSRGDSHNQPQHF; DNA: TGTGCCAGCAGTTCCAGAGGGGACAGTCACAATCAGCCCCAGCATTTT
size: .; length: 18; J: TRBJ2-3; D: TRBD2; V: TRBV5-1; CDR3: CASSPAAGGSRNTDTQYF; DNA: TGCGCCAGCAGCCCCGCGGCGGGGGGCTCCCGAAACACAGATACGCAGTATTTT
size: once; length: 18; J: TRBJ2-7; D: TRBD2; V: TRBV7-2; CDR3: CASSLAASGRIYSYEQYF; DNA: TGTGCCAGCAGCTTAGCGGCTAGCGGGAGAATCTATTCCTACGAGCAGTACTTC
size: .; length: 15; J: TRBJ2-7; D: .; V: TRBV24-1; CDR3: CATSDTGTAYYEQYF; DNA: TGTGCCACCAGTGACACCGGGACTGCTTACTACGAGCAGTACTTC
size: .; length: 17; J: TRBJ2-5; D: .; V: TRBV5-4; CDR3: CASSPPRGRGLQETQYF; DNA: TGTGCCAGCAGCCCCCCACGCGGCCGTGGGCTGCAAGAGACCCAGTACTTC
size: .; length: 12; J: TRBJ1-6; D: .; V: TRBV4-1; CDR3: CASSPEDSPLHF; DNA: TGCGCCAGCAGCCCCGAAGATTCACCCCTCCACTTT
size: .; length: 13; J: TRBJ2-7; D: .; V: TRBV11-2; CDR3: CASSFQEKYEQYF; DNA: TGTGCCAGCAGCTTCCAGGAAAAATACGAGCAGTACTTC
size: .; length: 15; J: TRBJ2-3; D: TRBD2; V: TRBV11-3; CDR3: CASSLGGGAADTQYF; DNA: TGTGCCAGCAGCTTAGGCGGGGGGGCCGCAGATACGCAGTATTTT
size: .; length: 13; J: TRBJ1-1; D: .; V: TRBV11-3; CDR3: CASSRRTDTEAFF; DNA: TGTGCCAGCAGCCGTCGGACAGACACTGAAGCTTTCTTT
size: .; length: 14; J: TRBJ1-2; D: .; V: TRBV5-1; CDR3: CASTPDTGTHGYTF; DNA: TGCGCCAGCACTCCAGATACAGGGACCCATGGCTACACCTTC
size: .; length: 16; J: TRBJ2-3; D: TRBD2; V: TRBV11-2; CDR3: CASSLTSGVSTDTQYF; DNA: TGTGCCAGCAGCTTAACCAGCGGGGTCAGCACAGATACGCAGTATTTT
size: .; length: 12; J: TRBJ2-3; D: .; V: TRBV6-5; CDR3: CASSTGTDTQYF; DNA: TGTGCCAGCAGTACCGGCACAGATACGCAGTATTTT